One and the same sample provided the 15 T cell receptor beta chains below, sequenced in a study of OX40 agonist ivuxolimab in advanced cancers. Sequencing used immunoSEQ multiplex PCR; TCRdb keeps in-frame clones, though not all of them. The profile shows 30,000 to 40,000 clones, 92% of them singletons. Sample: CD4+ or CD8+ T cells sorted from blood, taken in a trial of the OX40 agonist ivuxolimab. All receptors derive from an adult with an advanced solid tumor such as melanoma, head and neck, liver or kidney cancer.

This rearrangement joins TRBV6-4 to TRBJ1-1; D remains ambiguous. Trimming removed 8 bases from V and 0 bases from J, with 10 bases in between. There are 13 residues in the CDR3. Germline V gives CDR1 MRHNA, CDR2 SNTAGT. Written as DNA, the CDR3 is TGTGCCAGCGGACGAGACATGAACACTGAAGCTTTCTTT. This sequence encodes CASGRDMNTEAFF.

This chain joins TRBV5-8 and TRBJ2-1; 13 bases are shared with TRBD2. Germline trimming cut 4 bases from V and 7 bases from J; bases unmatched to any gene: 8. The germline V gene encodes CDR1 SGHTS and CDR2 YDEGEE. CDR3 length: 16 residues. CDR3 residues: CASSISTSGRLNEQFF. The CDR3 DNA sequence: TGTGCCAGCAGCATCTCGACTAGCGGGAGGTTGAATGAGCAGTTCTTC.

V gene TRBV4-1 combines with J gene TRBJ2-5, with TRBD2 matching 7 bases. The CDR3 consists of 15 residues. V trimming: 3 bases; J trimming: 4 bases; junction bases outside the gene matches: 8. The germline gives CDR1 MGHRA, CDR2 YSYEKL. CDR3 protein: CASSQGGGAGETQYF. DNA for the CDR3: TGCGCCAGCAGCCAGGGCGGGGGAGCGGGAGAGACCCAGTACTTC.

V and J are TRBV6-6 and TRBJ1-4, with D possibly matching TRBD1 (5 bases). CDR1 is MNHNY, CDR2 SVGAGI, per germline (reference sequence). The V gene lost 5 bases and the J gene lost 8 bases, with 15 bases spanning the gap. There are 14 residues in the CDR3. The CDR3 protein is CASSSLGAGEKLFF. CDR3 nucleotide sequence: TGTGCCAGCAGTAGTCTTGGGGCTGGAGAAAAACTGTTTTTT.

This rearrangement joins TRBV6-5 to TRBJ2-1, with 8 bases matching TRBD2. Germline V gene sequence: CDR1 MNHEY, CDR2 SVGAGI. This CDR3 is built from 13 residues. The ends lost 6 bases at V and 5 bases at J; junction bases unmatched: 3. The CDR3 protein is CASSRLAHNEQFF. Written as DNA, the CDR3 is TGTGCCAGCAGCAGACTAGCGCACAATGAGCAGTTCTTC.

This clone occurred once. The chain employs TRBV29-1 and TRBJ2-1; the D gene is possibly TRBD1 (6 bases). The germline CDR1 and CDR2 sequences are SQVTM and ANQGSEA. V lost 4 bases, J lost 4 bases, and 11 bases lay in between. The CDR3 sequence is 13 residues long. CDR3: CSVGRGGYNEQFF. CDR3 nucleotide sequence: TGCAGCGTTGGAAGAGGGGGTTACAATGAGCAGTTCTTC.

The chain has TRBV13 and TRBJ2-7; tentatively, D is TRBD2 (5 bases). The CDR3 consists of 13 residues. Germline CDR1 is PRHDT and CDR2 is FYEKMQ (reference sequence). V lost 0 bases to trimming and J lost 7 bases, with 10 bases between them. The CDR3 region has the DNA TGTGCCAGCAGCTTAGGACCAACGGGGGAGCAGTACTTC. It is translated as CASSLGPTGEQYF.

V and J are TRBV6-5 and TRBJ1-5; D ambiguous. Trimming shortened V by 4 bases and J by 5 bases, and 12 bases separated the two germline ends. The V gene's germline CDR1 is MNHEY and CDR2 SVGAGI. This CDR3 comprises 14 residues. CDR3 loop: CASSSIGPDQPQHF. DNA for the CDR3: TGTGCCAGCAGTTCCATCGGGCCTGATCAGCCCCAGCATTTT.

This clone has just one count. The gene calls are TRBV19 and TRBJ2-7, with TRBD1 matching over 8 bases. V was pared by 2 bases and J by 4 bases, with 7 bases of the junction left unmatched. The CDR3 spans 15 residues. Germline V gene sequence: CDR1 LNHDA, CDR2 SQIVND (reference sequence). CDR3 sequence reads: CASSIRTGHRYEQYF. CDR3 in DNA: TGTGCCAGTAGTATAAGGACAGGGCATAGGTACGAGCAGTACTTC.

This sequence joins TRBV19 and TRBJ2-7; D is unresolved. This CDR3 has 14 amino acids. The V gene lost 4 bases and the J gene lost 3 bases, with 13 bases spanning the gap. In germline, CDR1 is LNHDA, CDR2 SQIVND (reference sequence). CDR3 sequence reads: CASSNLFLGYEQYF. The CDR3 DNA follows: TGTGCCAGTAGTAATCTCTTCCTGGGCTACGAGCAGTACTTC.

CDR3 DNA: TGTGCCAGCAGCCACGGGACCCAGAACACTGAAGCTTTCTTT. Its translation is CASSHGTQNTEAFF. This chain uses TRBV27 with TRBJ1-1, with a tentative D call TRBD1 (5 bases). Looked up from germline, CDR1 is MNHEY and CDR2 is SMNVEV (reference sequence). V shed 6 bases and J shed 1 base, with 12 bases lying between them. The CDR3 sequence is 14 residues long.

This chain links TRBV11-1 with TRBJ2-3; D ambiguous. This CDR3 has 12 residues. V was cut by 0 bases and J by 14 bases, with 12 bases left in between. Germline CDR1 and CDR2: SGHAT and FQDESV (reference sequence). The CDR3 bases are TGTGCCAGCAGCTTAGCGGGGAAGCCGCGGTATTTT. The encoded protein is CASSLAGKPRYF.

The rearrangement joins TRBV4-3 to TRBJ2-2; D not certain. Between the trimmed V and J ends, which lost 1 base and 6 bases, there was a span of 9 bases. The CDR3 runs to 14 residues. Germline CDR1 reads LGHNA; CDR2 reads YSLEER. This CDR3 reads CASSQVTEPGELFF. CDR3 in DNA: TGCGCCAGCAGCCAAGTTACCGAGCCCGGGGAGCTGTTTTTT.

Only one count was recorded for this clone. The rearrangement links TRBV27 to TRBJ1-3; 8 nucleotides line up with TRBD1. This CDR3 is built from 16 residues. Germline assignment: CDR1 MNHEY and CDR2 SMNVEV (reference sequence). With 5 bases clipped from V and 0 bases from J, the junction kept 6 bases outside the gene matches. DNA for the CDR3: TGTGCCAGCAGTAAGACAGGGGCATTCTCTGGAAACACCATATATTTT. Its protein is CASSKTGAFSGNTIYF.

This sequence joins TRBV2 and TRBJ1-5; D gene ambiguous. The germline CDR1 and CDR2 sequences are SNHLY and FYNNEI. The CDR3 totals 14 residues. Between the trimmed V and J ends, which lost 3 bases and 3 bases, there was a span of 9 bases. Written as DNA, the CDR3 is TGTGCCAGCAGTGACCGGCAGCTCAATCAGCCCCAGCATTTT. Residues: CASSDRQLNQPQHF.